This entry describes one TCR beta chain. Assay used: immunoSEQ multiplex PCR; TCRdb lists only in-frame clones, some missing. The sample lists a few hundred thousand clones, 89% occurring once. The data are from a study of blood T cell repertoires in COVID-19. The source of this sequence is a woman under 40 with COVID-19, enrolled during active disease. The specimen was peripheral blood.

CDR3 loop: CASSATTSGGADTQYF. The CDR3 DNA follows: TGTGCCAGCAGTGCTACGACTAGCGGGGGGGCAGATACGCAGTATTTT. The rearrangement links TRBV6-4 to TRBJ2-3, with TRBD2 identical over 14 bases. V shed 4 bases, J shed 4 bases, and the junction held 4 bases outside the gene matches. The CDR3 consists of 16 residues. Germline CDR1 is MRHNA and CDR2 is SNTAGT.